The rows below give T cell receptor beta chains drawn from one sample of a study of immune characterization of retroperitoneal liposarcoma. TCRdb passed the PCR reads through MiXCR, listing each CDR3 protein once. This table has some 4,200 distinct CDR3 sequences, roughly 35% appearing once. Sample: tumor tissue. The receptors were gathered from a male donor with retroperitoneal liposarcoma. Each CDR3 is given with its conserved first and last residue. A D gene is named only where the DNA matches it firmly. Part of the rows lack a size; the others show once, few, many or a class for expanded clones.

V gene	clone size	J gene	D gene	CDR3 protein	CDR3 DNA
TRBV29-1	few	TRBJ2-7	TRBD1	CSAGGGQGGYEQYF	TGCAGCGCTGGCGGAGGACAGGGGGGCTACGAGCAGTACTTC
TRBV4-1	-	TRBJ1-1	-	CASSQDHLGVTEAFF	TGCGCCAGCAGCCAGGACCATCTGGGGGTCACTGAAGCTTTCTTT
TRBV7-3	few	TRBJ2-1	-	CASSSLSGGRHEQFF	TGTGCCAGCAGCTCTTTATCGGGCGGGCGGCATGAGCAGTTCTTC
TRBV6-1	medium-sized	TRBJ2-5	TRBD2	CASRLLAGGADATQYF	TGTGCCAGCAGGCTCCTAGCGGGAGGGGCTGATGCGACCCAGTACTTC
TRBV6-1	few	TRBJ2-7	TRBD2	CASARTSEGFEQYF	TGTGCCAGCGCCCGGACTAGTGAAGGTTTCGAGCAGTACTTC
TRBV7-6	few	TRBJ2-1	-	CASTPLGAVQETQFF	TGTGCCAGCACCCCCCTGGGGGCCGTCCAAGAGACCCAGTTCTTC
TRBV5-1	few	TRBJ2-1	TRBD2	CASTPGLTSGAGSYNEQFF	TGCGCCAGCACTCCAGGATTGACTAGCGGGGCGGGATCCTACAATGAGCAGTTCTTC
TRBV6-1	many	TRBJ2-1	TRBD2	CASSEHLGLAGGGYSEQFF	TGTGCCAGCAGTGAGCATCTGGGACTAGCGGGAGGGGGTTACAGTGAGCAGTTCTTC
TRBV6-5	-	TRBJ2-1	TRBD2	CASSYPKTSGDYNEQFF	TGTGCCAGCAGTTACCCAAAGACTAGCGGGGACTACAATGAGCAGTTCTTC
TRBV6-1	-	TRBJ2-3	-	CASSEGASSTDTQYF	TGTGCCAGCAGTGAGGGGGCTAGCAGCACAGATACGCAGTATTTT
TRBV20-1	-	TRBJ2-7	-	CSARPTATPYEQYF	TGCAGTGCTAGGCCGACAGCGACTCCCTACGAGCAGTACTTC
TRBV6-1	-	TRBJ2-2	-	CASAGAGSTGELFF	TGTGCCTCGGCGGGGGCAGGGTCCACCGGGGAGCTGTTTTTT
TRBV5-5	few	TRBJ2-7	-	CASSSSSLQGYEQYF	TGTGCCAGCAGCTCGAGTAGCCTCCAGGGTTACGAGCAGTACTTC
TRBV12-5	-	TRBJ2-5	-	CASGLGGGETQYF	TGTGCTAGTGGTTTGGGAGGGGGGGAGACCCAGTACTTC
TRBV6-1	few	TRBJ2-1	TRBD2	CASSALAESYNEQFF	TGTGCCAGCAGTGCGCTAGCGGAATCCTACAATGAGCAGTTCTTC
TRBV6-1	many	TRBJ2-2	-	CASSESQATGELFF	TGTGCCAGCAGTGAATCACAGGCTACCGGGGAGCTGTTTTTT
TRBV20-1	-	TRBJ2-4	TRBD1	CSAPQGGPKNIQYF	TGCAGTGCTCCACAGGGGGGACCCAAAAACATTCAGTACTTC
TRBV6-1	-	TRBJ2-2	-	CASSLSARGTGELFF	TGTGCCAGCAGCTTGTCCGCCCGGGGAACCGGGGAGCTGTTTTTT
TRBV18	-	TRBJ2-5	TRBD2	CASSLTSGSTIYETQYF	TGTGCCAGCTCACTAACTAGCGGGAGTACGATATACGAGACCCAGTACTTC
TRBV11-1	-	TRBJ2-5	TRBD2	CVSSVLAEETQYF	TGTGTCAGCAGCGTCCTAGCGGAAGAGACCCAGTACTTC
TRBV11-3	-	TRBJ2-7	-	CASSFRQQSYEQYF	TGTGCCAGCAGCTTCAGACAGCAGTCCTACGAGCAGTACTTC
TRBV6-6	once	TRBJ2-5	TRBD1	CASTGGAGKTQYF	TGTGCCTCGACAGGGGGCGCGGGGAAGACCCAGTACTTC
TRBV12-3/TRBV12-4	-	TRBJ2-1	-	CASRHEGSPPYEQFF	TGTGCCAGCAGGCACGAGGGGTCCCCTCCCTACGAGCAGTTCTTC
TRBV6-4	-	TRBJ1-3	TRBD1	CARFPPPGTGIGNTIYF	TGTGCCAGATTCCCCCCACCCGGGACAGGGATCGGAAACACCATATATTTT
TRBV12-3/TRBV12-4	-	TRBJ2-1	-	CASSPSRGRQAGEQFF	TGTGCCAGCAGCCCCTCTCGTGGGAGGCAAGCTGGTGAGCAGTTCTTC
TRBV6-1	-	TRBJ2-1	TRBD1	CASRDRFNEQFF	TGTGCCAGCAGGGACAGGTTCAATGAGCAGTTCTTC
TRBV5-4	medium-sized	TRBJ2-1	TRBD1	CASTGTGNWDEQFF	TGTGCCAGCACCGGGACAGGGAATTGGGATGAGCAGTTCTTC
TRBV6-6	once	TRBJ2-7	TRBD2	CASSYDLHGREVEQYF	TGTGCCAGCAGTTACGATCTCCATGGGCGGGAGGTTGAGCAGTACTTC